The 10 T cell receptor beta chains given below trace back to one sample, sequenced in a study of blood T cell repertoires in COVID-19. TCRdb keeps only in-frame clones here, not all; method: immunoSEQ multiplex PCR. The sample consists of approximately 280,000 clones, about four fifths of them appearing once. Source material: PBMCs or T cells enriched from blood (not recorded which). These receptor sequences come from a man aged 35 to 55 who had been exposed to COVID-19.

This clone was seen just once. The chain links TRBV29-1 to TRBJ1-2; D is ambiguous. Germline lookup yields CDR1 SQVTM and CDR2 ANQGSEA. Deletions cut 3 bases from V and 1 base from J, with 9 bases between. The CDR3 loop spans 13 amino acids. CDR3 DNA sequence: TGCAGCGTTGACCGGGGAGGTAACTATGGCTACACCTTC. Translation gives CSVDRGGNYGYTF.

The V gene is TRBV19, the J gene TRBJ1-5, with D uncertain. Trimming left V 4 bases short and J 0 bases short, with 13 bases between. Germline lookup yields CDR1 LNHDA and CDR2 SQIVND (reference sequence). This CDR3 is 16 amino acids long. CDR3 residues: CASSKAELYSNQPQHF. As DNA, the CDR3 is TGTGCCAGTAGTAAGGCAGAACTATATAGCAATCAGCCCCAGCATTTT.

CDR3 protein: CASSQVDRGSYNEQFF. Written as DNA, the CDR3 is TGTGCCAGCAGCCAGGTCGACAGGGGGTCGTACAATGAGCAGTTCTTC. V gene TRBV3-1 (or the pseudogene TRBV3-2) combines with J gene TRBJ2-1, with 9 positions matching TRBD1. Losses at the gene ends were 3 bases for V and 4 bases for J; bases not matched to a gene: 7. CDR3 length: 16 residues. Germline CDR1 reads LGHDT; CDR2 reads YNNKEL (reference sequence).

The rearrangement joins TRBV18 to TRBJ2-3; the D gene is possibly TRBD2 (6 bases). Trimming shortened V by 1 base and J by 5 bases, and 13 bases separated the two germline ends. This CDR3 contains 15 residues. Germline CDR1 KGHSH, CDR2 LQKENI. The CDR3 DNA reads as TGTGCCAGCTCACCACGGGACTCGCCTGGAGATACGCAGTATTTT. It is translated as CASSPRDSPGDTQYF. Variable domain in full (rest from reference TRBV18 and TRBJ2-3): NAGVMQNPRHLVRRRGQEARLRCSPMKGHSHVYWYRQLPEEGLKFMVYLQKENIIDESGMPKERFSAEFPKEGPSILRIQQVVRGDSAAYFCASSPRDSPGDTQYFGPGTRLTVL.

The V gene is TRBV7-2, the J gene TRBJ2-2, with no clear D. The CDR3 totals 14 residues. V dropped 1 base and J dropped 9 bases, with 12 bases sitting between them. CDR1 SGHTA and CDR2 FQGNSA come from the germline V gene. DNA for the CDR3: TGTGCCAGCAGCTTAGAGACTTCGATCCGGGAGCTGTTTTTT. Translated: CASSLETSIRELFF. Combining the CDR3 with reference TRBV7-2 and TRBJ2-2 gives the whole variable domain GAGVSQSPSNKVTEKGKDVELRCDPISGHTALYWYRQSLGQGLEFLIYFQGNSAPDKSGLPSDRFSAERTGGSVSTLTIQRTQQEDSAVYLCASSLETSIRELFFGEGSRLTVL.

This clone has a single count. The rearrangement links TRBV19 to TRBJ1-2; tentative D call: TRBD1 (5 bases). The CDR3 is made up of 14 amino acids. Germline assignment: CDR1 LNHDA and CDR2 SQIVND (reference sequence). The V and J ends lost 3 bases and 8 bases respectively, with 16 bases between them. The CDR3 DNA reads TGTGCCAGTAGTATTAAAGGGGCCTCGGAGGGCTACACCTTC. Residues: CASSIKGASEGYTF.

A remark on this clone: Compared with germline, one end of the junction differs, possibly owing to a read error. CDR3: CASRPQGGPFGF. CDR3 sequence (DNA): TGTGCCAGCAGGCCGCAAGGAGGGCCTTTCGGCTTC. The chain combines TRBV27 with TRBJ2-7, with D possibly matching TRBD2 (6 bases). The CDR3 has 12 residues. Germline CDR1 is MNHEY and CDR2 is SMNVEV (reference sequence).

This clone was detected only once. V usage is TRBV4-2 and J usage is TRBJ2-1; possibly TRBD2 for D (5 bases). The length of the CDR3 is 11 residues. Per germline, CDR1 LGHNA and CDR2 YNFKEQ. Trimming shortened V by 6 bases and J by 7 bases, and 7 bases separated the two germline ends. CDR3 nucleotide sequence: TGTGCCAGCAGTCGGGGTAATGAGCAGTTCTTC. It specifies CASSRGNEQFF.

This rearrangement joins TRBV27 to TRBJ2-3; D is ambiguous. This CDR3 has 15 residues. From germline, CDR1 is MNHEY and CDR2 SMNVEV (reference sequence). The V and J ends lost 5 bases and 6 bases respectively, with 18 bases between them. CDR3 coding DNA: TGTGCCAGCAGTCTTGAGGTCTCCCGCGTTGATACGCAGTATTTT. Its translation is CASSLEVSRVDTQYF.

The genes are TRBV27 and TRBJ2-3, with D tentatively TRBD1 (5 bases). CDR3 length: 13 residues. Germline V gives CDR1 MNHEY, CDR2 SMNVEV (reference sequence). The DNA for the CDR3 is TGTGCAGCCAGGGCCCCACAGGTAGATACGCAGTATTTT. It is translated as CAARAPQVDTQYF.